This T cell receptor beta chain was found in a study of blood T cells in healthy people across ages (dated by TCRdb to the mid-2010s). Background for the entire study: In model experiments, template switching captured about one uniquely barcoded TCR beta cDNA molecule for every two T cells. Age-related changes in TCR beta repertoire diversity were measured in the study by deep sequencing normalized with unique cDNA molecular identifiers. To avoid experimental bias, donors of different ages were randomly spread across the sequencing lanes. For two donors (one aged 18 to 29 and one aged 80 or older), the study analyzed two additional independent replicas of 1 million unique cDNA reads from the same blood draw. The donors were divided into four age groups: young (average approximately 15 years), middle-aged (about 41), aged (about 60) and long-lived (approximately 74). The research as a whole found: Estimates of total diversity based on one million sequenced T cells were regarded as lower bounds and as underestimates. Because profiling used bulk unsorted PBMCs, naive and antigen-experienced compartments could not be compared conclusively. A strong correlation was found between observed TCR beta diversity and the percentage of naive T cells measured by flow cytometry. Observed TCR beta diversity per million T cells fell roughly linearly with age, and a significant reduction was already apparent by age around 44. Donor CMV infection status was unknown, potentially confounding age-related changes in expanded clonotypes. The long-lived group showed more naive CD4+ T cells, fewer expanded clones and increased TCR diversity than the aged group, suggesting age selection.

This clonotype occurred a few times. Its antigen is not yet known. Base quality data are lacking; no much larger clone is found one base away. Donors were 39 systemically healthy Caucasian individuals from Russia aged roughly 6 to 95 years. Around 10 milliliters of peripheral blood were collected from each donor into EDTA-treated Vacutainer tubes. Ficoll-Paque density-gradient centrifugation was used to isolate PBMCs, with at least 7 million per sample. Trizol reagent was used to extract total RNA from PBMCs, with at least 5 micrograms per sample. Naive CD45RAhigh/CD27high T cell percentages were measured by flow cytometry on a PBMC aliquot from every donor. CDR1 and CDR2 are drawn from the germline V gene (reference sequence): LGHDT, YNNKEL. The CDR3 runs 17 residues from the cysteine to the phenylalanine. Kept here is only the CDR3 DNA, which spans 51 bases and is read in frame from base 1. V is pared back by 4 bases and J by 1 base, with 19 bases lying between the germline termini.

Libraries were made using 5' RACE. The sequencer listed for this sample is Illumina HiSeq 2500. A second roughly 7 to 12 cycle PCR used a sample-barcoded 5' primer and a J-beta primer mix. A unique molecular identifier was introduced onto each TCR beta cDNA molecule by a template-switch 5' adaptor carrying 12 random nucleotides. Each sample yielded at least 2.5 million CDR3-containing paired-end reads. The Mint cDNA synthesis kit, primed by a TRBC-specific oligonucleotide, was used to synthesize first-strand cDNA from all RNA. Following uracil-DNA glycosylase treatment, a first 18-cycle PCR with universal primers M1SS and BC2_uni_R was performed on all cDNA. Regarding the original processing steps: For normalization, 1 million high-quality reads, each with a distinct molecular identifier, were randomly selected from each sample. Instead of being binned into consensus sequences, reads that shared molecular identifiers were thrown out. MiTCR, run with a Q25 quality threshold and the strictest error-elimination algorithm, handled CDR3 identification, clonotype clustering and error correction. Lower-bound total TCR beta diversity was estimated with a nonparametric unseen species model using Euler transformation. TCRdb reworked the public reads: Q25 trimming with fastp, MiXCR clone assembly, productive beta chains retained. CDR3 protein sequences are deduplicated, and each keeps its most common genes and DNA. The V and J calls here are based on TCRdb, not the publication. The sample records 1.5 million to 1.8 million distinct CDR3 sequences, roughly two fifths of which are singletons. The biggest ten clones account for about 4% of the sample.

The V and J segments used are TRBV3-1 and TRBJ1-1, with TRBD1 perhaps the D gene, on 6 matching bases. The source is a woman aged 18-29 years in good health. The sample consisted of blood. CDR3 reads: CASSPRGGTRRNTEAFF. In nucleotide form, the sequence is TGTGCCAGCAGCCCCCGTGGGGGCACACGAAGGAACACTGAAGCTTTCTTT.